The 14 T cell receptor beta chains below were found in one sample sequenced in a study of T cell repertoires in cytomegalovirus infection. TCRdb used MiXCR to reprocess the reads, holding one entry per CDR3 protein. The profile shows 500,000 to 600,000 distinct CDR3 sequences, approximately 15% of them singletons. The sequencing input was CD8+ T cells from PBMCs. The receptors were gathered from a human donor in good health (CMV status not recorded). Some clones in this sample may be carry-over from other donors' samples.

This clonotype was seen more than once but under ten times. The rearrangement joins TRBV6-6 to TRBJ2-3; 10 nucleotides line up with TRBD2. The J segment lost 5 bases and the V segment lost 2 bases, leaving 10 bases of the junction unmatched. The germline V gene has CDR1 MNHNY and CDR2 SVGAGI (reference sequence). The CDR3 runs to 17 residues. This chain's CDR3 is CASSYNLAGATGDTQYF. CDR3 in DNA: TGTGCCAGCAGTTACAATCTAGCGGGAGCCACAGGAGATACGCAGTATTTT.

The chain uses TRBV12-3 or TRBV12-4 and TRBJ2-2, with D maybe TRBD2 (6 bases). The CDR3 contains 16 residues. V was clipped by 3 bases and J by 1 base, with 12 bases between them. The CDR3 protein is CASSFAEGMNTGELFF. The CDR3, as DNA: TGTGCCAGCAGTTTCGCGGAGGGGATGAACACCGGGGAGCTGTTTTTT.

DNA for the CDR3: TGCGCCAGCACCAGGGGGATCAATGAGCAGTTCTTC. This codes for CASTRGINEQFF. The chain couples TRBV5-1 to TRBJ2-1, with 7 bases that match TRBD1. Looked up from germline, CDR1 is SGHRS and CDR2 is YFSETQ. With 6 bases clipped from V and 6 bases from J, the junction kept 3 bases outside the gene matches. This CDR3 has 12 amino acids.

Note on this clonotype: A much larger clone is a single base away; this may be a read error. The chain recombines TRBV7-4 with TRBJ2-7, with 7 bases aligning to TRBD2. The CDR3 totals 15 residues. Per germline, CDR1 SGHVT and CDR2 SQSDAQ. V lost 5 bases and J lost 2; bases outside the gene matches: 9. CDR3 region: CASSRPQRDAYEQYF. CDR3 coding DNA: TGTGCCAGCAGCCGTCCGCAGCGGGACGCCTACGAGCAGTACTTC. The complete variable domain, with remaining parts taken from reference TRBV7-4 and TRBJ2-7, reads GAGVSQSPRYKVAKRGRDVALRCDSISGHVTLYWYRQTLGQGSEVLTYSQSDAQRDKSGRPSGRFSAERPERSVSTLKIQRTEQGDSAVYLCASSRPQRDAYEQYFGPGTRLTVT.

This clonotype has a handful of counts. The chain employs TRBV20-1 and TRBJ2-1, with TRBD2 as a possible D gene (5 bases). Per the germline V gene, CDR1 is DFQATT and CDR2 is SNEGSKA (reference sequence). Trimming pared 0 bases from V and 8 bases from J, leaving 17 bases between. The CDR3 has 15 residues. As DNA, the CDR3 is TGCAGTGCTAGAGATCAGGAGGATCCCTCGGATGAGCAGTTCTTC. This sequence encodes CSARDQEDPSDEQFF.

The chain carries TRBV5-1 and TRBJ2-1, with D hard to call. Germline CDR1 and CDR2: SGHRS and YFSETQ. Trimming cost V 1 base and J 7 bases, with 9 bases left between them. This CDR3 comprises 13 residues. Here the CDR3 reads CASSLLFSNEQFF. The CDR3 DNA sequence: TGCGCCAGCAGCTTGTTATTCTCGAATGAGCAGTTCTTC.

Ten or more counts support this clonotype. This sequence joins TRBV28 and TRBJ2-7; the match to TRBD1 covers 11 bases. Germline CDR1 and CDR2: MDHEN and SYDVKM. The ends lost 6 bases at V and 2 bases at J; junction bases unmatched: 6. The CDR3 has 15 amino acids. CDR3 bases: TGTGCCAGCAGCTTAGGGACAGGGGGAGCCTACGAGCAGTACTTC. As protein: CASSLGTGGAYEQYF.

V and J are TRBV11-2 and TRBJ1-5; 8 nucleotides align to TRBD1. Germline lookup yields CDR1 SGHAT and CDR2 FQNNGV. V trimming: 1 base; J trimming: 5 bases; junction bases outside the gene matches: 4. This CDR3 has 15 residues. CDR3 sequence: CASSLGRGLYQPQHF. CDR3 DNA sequence: TGTGCCAGCAGCTTAGGCAGGGGGCTTTATCAGCCCCAGCATTTT.

This clonotype came up many times. The chain joins TRBV7-8 to TRBJ2-3; maybe TRBD1 (6 bases). Germline CDR1 reads SGHVS; CDR2 reads FQNEAQ. The CDR3 covers 16 residues. Trimming shortened V by 4 bases and J by 5 bases, and 19 bases separated the two germline ends. The CDR3: CASSSDRDTLLDTQYF. Here the CDR3 DNA reads TGTGCCAGCAGCTCCGACCGGGACACACTACTAGATACGCAGTATTTT.

This clonotype has only a few counts. This sequence joins TRBV28 and TRBJ2-3; the D is unclear. CDR1 is MDHEN, CDR2 SYDVKM, per germline. This CDR3 region has 16 residues. V was pared by 1 base and J by 1 base, with 12 bases between. CDR3 sequence: CASSLSSESGTDTQYF. The CDR3 DNA is TGTGCCAGCAGTTTATCGAGTGAGTCGGGCACAGATACGCAGTATTTT.

The table lists this clonotype with many counts. This sequence joins TRBV12-3 or TRBV12-4 and TRBJ1-2; the D gene is possibly TRBD1 (5 bases). The CDR3 consists of 17 residues. V lost 0 bases, J lost 3 bases, and 17 bases lay in between. The CDR3 nucleotides are TGTGCCAGCAGTTTAGCGCTAGGGGCGTTCCCCTACTATGGCTACACCTTC. Its protein is CASSLALGAFPYYGYTF.

This clonotype was recorded only once. V gene TRBV7-4 combines with J gene TRBJ2-1; tentatively, D is TRBD2 (5 bases). Germline V gene lookup returns CDR1 SGHVT and CDR2 SQSDAQ. Trimming left V 1 base short and J 10 bases short, with 14 bases between. The CDR3 totals 14 residues. CDR3 loop: CASSLVIGGSEQFF. The CDR3 coding sequence is TGTGCCAGCAGCTTAGTAATAGGCGGGTCGGAGCAGTTCTTC.

This clonotype was seen only a few times. The chain carries TRBV14 and TRBJ1-3; D possibly corresponds to TRBD1 (6 bases). CDR1 SGHDN and CDR2 FVKESK come from the germline V gene. There are 16 residues in the CDR3. Trimming took 0 bases from V and 2 from J, leaving 11 bases between them. The CDR3 nucleotides are TGTGCCAGCAGCCAAGAAGGAACAGGGCCTGGAAACACCATATATTTT. Translating it yields CASSQEGTGPGNTIYF.

The chain carries TRBV5-1 and TRBJ2-7; D unclear. The CDR3 contains 13 residues. The germline CDR1 and CDR2 sequences are SGHRS and YFSETQ. V lost 1 base and J lost 2, with 7 bases in between. The CDR3 DNA reads as TGCGCCAGCAGCTTGTCAACGACCTACGAGCAGTACTTC. The encoded protein is CASSLSTTYEQYF.